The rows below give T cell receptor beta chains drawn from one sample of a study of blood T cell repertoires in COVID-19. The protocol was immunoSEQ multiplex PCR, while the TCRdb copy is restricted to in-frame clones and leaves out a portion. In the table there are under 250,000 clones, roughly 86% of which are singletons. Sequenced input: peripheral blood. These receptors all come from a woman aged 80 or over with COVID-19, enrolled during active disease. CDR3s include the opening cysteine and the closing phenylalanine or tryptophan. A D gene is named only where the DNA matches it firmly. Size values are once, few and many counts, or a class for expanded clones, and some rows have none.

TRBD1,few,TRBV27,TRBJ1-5,CASSLSRGTGKNQPQHF,TGTGCCAGCAGTTTATCCAGGGGGACAGGGAAAAATCAGCCCCAGCATTTT
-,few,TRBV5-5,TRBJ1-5,CASSLSGVGQPQHF,TGTGCCAGCAGCTTATCGGGAGTGGGTCAGCCCCAGCATTTT
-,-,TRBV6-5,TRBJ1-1,CASTQSGVKEAFF,TGTGCCAGCACCCAGTCAGGGGTCAAGGAAGCTTTCTTT
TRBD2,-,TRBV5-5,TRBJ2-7,CASSLGLAGDYYEQYF,TGTGCCAGCAGCCTGGGACTAGCGGGGGACTACTACGAGCAGTACTTC
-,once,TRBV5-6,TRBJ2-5,CASSLSPTGIQETQYF,TGTGCCAGCAGCTTGTCCCCGACAGGTATCCAAGAGACCCAGTACTTC
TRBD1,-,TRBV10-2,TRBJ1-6,CASSDSGQFISSPLHF,TGCGCCAGCAGTGACTCGGGACAGTTTATTAGTTCACCCCTCCACTTT
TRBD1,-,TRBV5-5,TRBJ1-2,CASSSGTGIMGGYTF,TGTGCCAGCAGCTCCGGGACAGGGATAATGGGAGGCTACACCTTC
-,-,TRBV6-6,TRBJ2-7,CASSYSDRPSQYF,TGTGCCAGCAGTTACTCCGACAGACCTTCGCAGTACTTC
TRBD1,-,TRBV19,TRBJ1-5,CASSVGQGASQPQHF,TGTGCCAGTAGTGTCGGACAGGGGGCGAGTCAGCCCCAGCATTTT
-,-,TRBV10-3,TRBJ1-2,CAIRREDTYGYTF,TGTGCCATCAGACGGGAGGACACCTATGGCTACACCTTC
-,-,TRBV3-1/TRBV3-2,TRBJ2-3,CASSQVAAEGYTQYF,TGTGCCAGCAGCCAAGTCGCAGCGGAAGGGTATACGCAGTATTTT
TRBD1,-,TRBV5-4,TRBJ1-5,CASNAEQGASNQPQHF,TGTGCCAGCAACGCCGAACAGGGGGCTAGTAATCAGCCCCAGCATTTT
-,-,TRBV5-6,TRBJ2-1,CASSWSDEQFF,TGTGCCAGCAGCTGGTCAGATGAGCAGTTCTTC
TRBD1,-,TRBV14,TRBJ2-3,CASSQAEGTGLGTDTQYF,TGTGCCAGCAGCCAAGCCGAGGGGACAGGGCTCGGCACAGATACGCAGTATTTT
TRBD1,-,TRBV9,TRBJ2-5,CATSRRTGGEETQYF,TGTGCCACCTCACGGAGGACAGGGGGCGAGGAGACCCAGTACTTC
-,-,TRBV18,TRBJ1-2,CASSPQTDYGYTF,TGTGCCAGCTCCCCGCAGACAGACTATGGCTACACCTTC
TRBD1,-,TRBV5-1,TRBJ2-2,CASSSKNRGLNTGELFF,TGCGCCAGCAGCTCTAAAAACAGGGGATTGAACACCGGGGAGCTGTTTTTT
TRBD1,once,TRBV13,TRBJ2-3,CASSAPGQLSSTDTQYF,TGTGCCAGCAGCGCGCCGGGACAGTTATCTAGCACAGATACGCAGTATTTT
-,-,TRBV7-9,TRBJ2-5,CASSPTTGETQYF,TGTGCCAGCAGCCCCACCACGGGAGAGACCCAGTACTTC
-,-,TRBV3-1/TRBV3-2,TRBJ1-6,CASSSEGSPLHF,TGTGCCAGCTCCAGCGAGGGTTCACCCCTCCACTTT
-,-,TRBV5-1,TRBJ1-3,CASSPDGGSGNTIYF,TGCGCCAGCAGCCCGGACGGTGGGAGCGGAAACACCATATATTTT
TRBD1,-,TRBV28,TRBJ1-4,CASSSSGFPGGNEKLFF,TGTGCCAGCAGTTCTTCCGGTTTTCCAGGGGGAAATGAAAAACTGTTTTTT
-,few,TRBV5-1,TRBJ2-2,CASSPRESTGELFF,TGCGCCAGCAGTCCTAGGGAGTCCACCGGGGAGCTGTTTTTT
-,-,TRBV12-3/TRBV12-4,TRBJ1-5,CASSFVGGQPQHF,TGTGCCAGCAGTTTTGTGGGAGGGCAGCCCCAGCATTTT
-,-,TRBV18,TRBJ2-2,CASSPVMEGNTGELFF,TGTGCCAGCTCACCCGTAATGGAGGGGAACACCGGGGAGCTGTTTTTT
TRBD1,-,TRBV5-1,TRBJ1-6,CASSPDRVSSPLHF,TGCGCCAGCAGCCCTGACAGGGTGAGCTCACCCCTCCACTTT
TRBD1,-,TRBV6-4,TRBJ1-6,CASSDPNRGSSYNSPLHF,TGTGCCAGCAGTGACCCAAACAGGGGGTCCTCCTATAATTCACCCCTCCACTTT
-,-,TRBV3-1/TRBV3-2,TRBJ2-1,CASSLVDEQFF,TGTGCCAGCAGCCTAGTCGATGAGCAGTTCTTC
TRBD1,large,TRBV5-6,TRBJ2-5,CASTTEEGGSETQYF,TGTGCCAGCACCACCGAAGAAGGGGGCTCGGAGACCCAGTACTTC
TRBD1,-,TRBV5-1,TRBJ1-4,CASSSTGQIKNEKLFF,TGCGCCAGCAGCTCCACGGGACAGATCAAGAATGAAAAACTGTTTTTT
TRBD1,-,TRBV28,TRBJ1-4,CASSNRGEKLFF,TGTGCCAGCAGTAACAGGGGGGAAAAACTGTTTTTT
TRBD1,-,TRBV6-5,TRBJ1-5,CASSLSTGALGQPQHF,TGTGCCAGCAGTTTAAGTACAGGGGCGTTGGGTCAGCCCCAGCATTTT
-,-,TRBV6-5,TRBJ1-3,CASSLTGGNTIYF,TGTGCCAGCAGCTTGACAGGAGGAAACACCATATATTTT
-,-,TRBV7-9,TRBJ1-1,CASSSIGGTEAFF,TGTGCCAGCAGCTCAATAGGGGGCACTGAAGCTTTCTTT
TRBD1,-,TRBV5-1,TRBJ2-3,CASSLAGTGVADTQYF,TGCGCCAGCAGCTTGGCCGGGACAGGGGTCGCAGATACGCAGTATTTT
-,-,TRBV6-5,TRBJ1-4,CASRPLGEGEKLFF,TGTGCCAGCAGACCTTTGGGGGAGGGGGAAAAACTGTTTTTT
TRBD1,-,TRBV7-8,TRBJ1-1,CASSSTGGDTEAFF,TGTGCCAGCAGCTCGACAGGGGGTGACACTGAAGCTTTCTTT
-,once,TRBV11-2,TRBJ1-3,CASSLSGAGEYTIYF,TGTGCCAGCAGCTTATCCGGGGCAGGGGAGTACACCATATATTTT
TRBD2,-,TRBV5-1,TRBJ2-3,CASSYSGASTDTQYF,TGCGCCAGCAGCTATAGCGGGGCCAGCACAGATACGCAGTATTTT
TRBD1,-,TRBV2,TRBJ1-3,CASSQGAAGNTIYF,TGTGCCAGCTCACAGGGGGCGGCTGGAAACACCATATATTTT
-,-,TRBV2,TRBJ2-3,CASSGQAASTDTQYF,TGTGCCAGCAGTGGACAGGCGGCAAGCACAGATACGCAGTATTTT
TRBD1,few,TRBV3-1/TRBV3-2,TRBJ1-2,CASSQDGQVSNYGYTF,TGTGCCAGCAGCCAAGACGGACAGGTTTCTAACTATGGCTACACCTTC
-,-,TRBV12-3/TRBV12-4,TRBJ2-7,CASSRTPYEQYF,TGTGCCAGCAGCCGGACTCCTTACGAGCAGTACTTC
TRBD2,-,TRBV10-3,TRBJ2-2,CAISPGTISGELFF,TGTGCCATCAGCCCCGGGACTATCTCGGGGGAGCTGTTTTTT
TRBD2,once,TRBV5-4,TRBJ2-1,CASSLRGDSYNEQFF,TGTGCCAGCAGCCTGCGGGGGGACTCCTACAATGAGCAGTTCTTC
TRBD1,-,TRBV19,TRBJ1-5,CASRSDRDRGGGNQPQHF,TGTGCCAGTAGGTCGGACCGGGACAGGGGAGGTGGCAATCAGCCCCAGCATTTT
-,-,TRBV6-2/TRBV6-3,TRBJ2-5,CASSLHAGTQYF,TGTGCCAGCAGTCTCCACGCCGGGACCCAGTACTTC
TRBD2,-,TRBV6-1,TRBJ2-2,CASRPSGNTGELFF,TGTGCCAGCAGGCCTAGCGGGAACACCGGGGAGCTGTTTTTT
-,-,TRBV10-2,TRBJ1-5,CASTGQTNQPQHF,TGCGCCAGCACCGGACAGACCAATCAGCCCCAGCATTTT
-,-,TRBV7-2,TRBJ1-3,CASRPQEGIGNTIYF,TGTGCCAGCAGACCCCAGGAGGGAATTGGAAACACCATATATTTT
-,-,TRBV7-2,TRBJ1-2,CASSGARAVGYGYTF,TGTGCCAGCAGCGGCGCACGCGCGGTGGGCTATGGCTACACCTTC
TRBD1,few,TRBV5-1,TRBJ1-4,CASRTGQAWEKLFF,TGCGCCAGCAGAACAGGACAGGCTTGGGAAAAACTGTTTTTT
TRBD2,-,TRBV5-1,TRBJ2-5,CASSLTLAAGETQYF,TGCGCCAGCAGCTTGACACTAGCGGCAGGGGAGACCCAGTACTTC
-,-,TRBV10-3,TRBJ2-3,CAISGRDLSTDTQYF,TGTGCCATCAGTGGGCGGGACTTGAGCACAGATACGCAGTATTTT
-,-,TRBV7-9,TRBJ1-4,CASSSAGREKLFF,TGTGCCAGCAGCTCGGCGGGGCGAGAAAAACTGTTTTTT